A single sample gave rise to the 16 T cell receptor beta chains below, sequenced in a study of vaccination effects on CD4 cells after COVID-19. Their antigens are not known. The table came from immunoSEQ multiplex PCR; TCRdb's copy has only in-frame clones and leaves some out. Among over 20,000 clones listed, around 70% were seen once. Using viral peptide pools, the ViraFEST assay grew out antigen-specific CD4+ T cells prior to sequencing. An approximately 10-day culture period preceded the isolation of CD4+ T cells. Vaccinated recipients, who were negative for nucleocapsid antibodies, had no history of SARS-CoV-2 infection. The sample in question was CD4+ T cells from PBMCs cultured with SARS-CoV-2 spike peptides, obtained before COVID-19 vaccination. These TCRs come from a human donor who received a COVID-19 vaccine.

This sequence joins TRBV19 and TRBJ2-5, with D tentatively TRBD2 (5 bases). With 7 bases removed from V and 1 base from J, the gap between germline ends came to 13 bases. Germline CDR1 reads LNHDA; CDR2 reads SQIVND (reference sequence). This CDR3 has 14 residues. The CDR3 protein is CASTSRGFQETQYF. As DNA, the CDR3 is TGTGCCAGTACCAGTCGAGGGTTCCAAGAGACCCAGTACTTC.

In its sample, this clone was seen once. The CDR3 DNA is TGTGCCAGCAGCATACGGCCCGGGGTTAACTATGGCTACACCTTC. It translates to CASSIRPGVNYGYTF. The chain carries TRBV11-2 and TRBJ1-2; no definite D call. Germline loops: CDR1 SGHAT, CDR2 FQNNGV. The CDR3 has 15 amino acids. The ends were cut back, 5 bases at V and 1 base at J, with 14 bases in the middle.

The chain employs TRBV5-1 and TRBJ2-7, with 9 positions matching TRBD2. Germline-derived CDR1 and CDR2 are SGHRS and YFSETQ. This CDR3 has 17 amino acids. V lost 4 bases to trimming and J lost 6 bases; unmatched junction nucleotides: 17. CDR3 DNA sequence: TGCGCCAGCAGCCCCCTTGGGCGGGCGGGAGGGCCTGCCGAGCAGTACTTC. Residues: CASSPLGRAGGPAEQYF.

This clone has a single count. The chain employs TRBV24-1 and TRBJ2-7; the match to TRBD1 covers 10 bases. This CDR3 contains 17 residues. Unmatched junction bases numbered 14, after V lost 4 bases and J lost 6 bases. The germline CDR1 and CDR2 sequences are KGHDR and SFDVKD. CDR3 DNA: TGTGCCACCAGTGAGGCTATTGGGACAGGGGATCCCCTCGAGCAGTACTTC. This translates into CATSEAIGTGDPLEQYF.

J is TRBJ2-7 and V is TRBV6-5; perhaps TRBD2 as D (6 bases). CDR1 is MNHEY and CDR2 is SVGAGI in the germline V gene. Trimming took off 6 bases at V and 3 bases at J, with 18 bases between the two ends. This CDR3 is built from 15 residues. CDR3 bases: TGTGCCAGCAGAAAGGGAGGAGGAGCCGTCTACGAGCAGTACTTC. Encoded protein: CASRKGGGAVYEQYF.

This clone has only a few counts. This rearrangement joins TRBV6-5 to TRBJ1-4, with D maybe TRBD1 (5 bases). Trimming stripped 2 bases from V and 8 bases from J, with 15 bases between. CDR3 length: 15 amino acids. CDR1 is MNHEY and CDR2 is SVGAGI in the germline V gene. CDR3 DNA sequence: TGTGCCAGCAGTTACGCGGGGGTTACGGGAGAAAAACTGTTTTTT. It translates to CASSYAGVTGEKLFF.

This CDR3 is CASSIHRTAPIGGYTF. CDR3 coding DNA: TGTGCCAGCAGCATCCACCGGACAGCTCCGATAGGAGGCTACACCTTC. The chain combines TRBV5-6 with TRBJ1-2; TRBD1 is a possible D gene (6 bases). Germline V CDR1 and CDR2: SGHDT, YYEEEE. Trimming cost V 4 bases and J 8 bases, with 24 bases left between them. The CDR3 is made up of 16 amino acids.

This clone has a single count. The rearrangement uses TRBV6-4 and TRBJ2-6; TRBD1 is a possible D gene (5 bases). Trimming removed 0 bases from V and 3 bases from J, with 6 bases in between. The CDR3 runs to 15 residues. The germline CDR1 and CDR2 sequences are MRHNA and SNTAGT. This CDR3 is CASSDSQGGANVLTF. Here the CDR3 DNA reads TGTGCCAGCAGTGACTCCCAGGGTGGGGCCAACGTCCTGACTTTC.

This chain joins TRBV9 and TRBJ1-1, with D hard to call. CDR1 and CDR2 (germline): SGDLS, YYNGEE. This CDR3 is built from 16 residues. Trimming left V 0 bases short and J 0 bases short, with 12 bases between. In DNA, the CDR3 is TGTGCCAGCAGCGTAGGTTCCCGACCCGTGAACACTGAAGCTTTCTTT. This gives the protein CASSVGSRPVNTEAFF.

A few counts support this clone. The CDR3 DNA is TGTGCCAGCTCACCACCCGGTTGGCAGTACGAGCAGTACTTC. This sequence encodes CASSPPGWQYEQYF. The V gene is TRBV18, the J gene TRBJ2-7, with D unclear. Trimming pared 0 bases from V and 4 bases from J, leaving 10 bases between. Germline CDR1 reads KGHSH; CDR2 reads LQKENI. The CDR3 runs 14 residues.

The chain is built from TRBV13 and TRBJ1-6; the D gene is possibly TRBD1 (5 bases). The V gene lost 2 bases and the J gene lost 9 bases, with 11 bases spanning the gap. Germline loops: CDR1 PRHDT, CDR2 FYEKMQ (reference sequence). The CDR3 contains 14 residues. Written as DNA, the CDR3 is TGTGCCAGCAGCTTAAGACGAAGGGGTTCACCCCTCCACTTT. Amino acid sequence: CASSLRRRGSPLHF.

CDR3: CSVTQVEAFF. The DNA for the CDR3 is TGCAGCGTAACCCAGGTTGAAGCTTTCTTT. The chain couples TRBV29-1 to TRBJ1-1; D remains ambiguous. V gave up 6 bases and J gave up 7 bases, with 9 bases separating them. The CDR3 is made up of 10 amino acids. CDR1 and CDR2 (germline): SQVTM, ANQGSEA.

The chain recombines TRBV29-1 with TRBJ1-2; no firm D call. Germline CDR1 and CDR2: SQVTM and ANQGSEA. V shed 4 bases and J shed 5 bases, with 14 bases lying between them. The CDR3 spans 13 residues. The CDR3 region is CSVVPDSLYGYTF. The CDR3 bases are TGCAGCGTTGTACCAGATTCGTTGTATGGCTACACCTTC.

The chain combines TRBV3-1 (or the pseudogene TRBV3-2) with TRBJ2-4, with D hard to call. Germline CDR1 reads LGHDT; CDR2 reads YNNKEL (reference sequence). CDR3 size: 18 residues. Trimming left V 0 bases short and J 0 bases short, with 15 bases between. As DNA, the CDR3 is TGTGCCAGCAGCCAAGATTTCGGGCTCATCCTAGCCAAAAACATTCAGTACTTC. Its translation: CASSQDFGLILAKNIQYF.

The V gene is TRBV11-2, the J gene TRBJ2-3; 14 bases match TRBD2. The CDR3 loop spans 19 amino acids. CDR1 is SGHAT and CDR2 is FQNNGV in the germline V gene. V lost 5 bases, J lost 2 bases, and 12 bases stayed unmatched. As DNA, the CDR3 is TGTGCCAGCAGCAGGGGACTAGCGGGAGCGTACCTTTACACAGATACGCAGTATTTT. This sequence encodes CASSRGLAGAYLYTDTQYF.

This clone has a handful of counts. This chain connects TRBV5-5 to TRBJ2-2; unclear D gene. The CDR3 totals 13 residues. CDR1 SGHKS and CDR2 YYEKEE come from the germline V gene (reference sequence). The ends were cut back, 0 bases at V and 5 bases at J, with 5 bases in the middle. The CDR3, as DNA: TGTGCCAGCAGCTTGGAATGGACCGGGGAGCTGTTTTTT. It is translated as CASSLEWTGELFF. Combining the CDR3 with reference TRBV5-5 and TRBJ2-2 gives the whole variable domain DAGVTQSPTHLIKTRGQQVTLRCSPISGHKSVSWYQQVLGQGPQFIFQYYEKEERGRGNFPDRFSARQFPNYSSELNVNALLLGDSALYLCASSLEWTGELFFGEGSRLTVL.